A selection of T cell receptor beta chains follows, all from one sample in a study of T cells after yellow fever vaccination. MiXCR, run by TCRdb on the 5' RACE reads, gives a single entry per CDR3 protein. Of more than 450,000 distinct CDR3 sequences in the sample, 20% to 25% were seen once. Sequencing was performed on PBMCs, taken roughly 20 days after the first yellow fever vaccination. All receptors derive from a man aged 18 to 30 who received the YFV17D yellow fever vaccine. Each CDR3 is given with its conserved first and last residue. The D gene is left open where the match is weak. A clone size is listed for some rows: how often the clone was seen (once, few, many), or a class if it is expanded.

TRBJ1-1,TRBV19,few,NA,CASRAPGSWNTEAFF,TGTGCCAGTAGAGCTCCAGGGAGCTGGAACACTGAAGCTTTCTTT
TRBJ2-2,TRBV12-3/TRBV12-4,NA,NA,CASSFSEYTGELFF,TGTGCCAGCAGTTTTTCTGAATACACCGGGGAGCTGTTTTTT
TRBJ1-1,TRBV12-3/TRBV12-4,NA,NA,CASSFGSNTEAFF,TGTGCCAGCAGTTTCGGGTCGAACACTGAAGCTTTCTTT
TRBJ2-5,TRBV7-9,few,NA,CASHIGMETQYF,TGTGCCAGTCACATTGGAATGGAGACCCAGTACTTC
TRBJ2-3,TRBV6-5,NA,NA,CASSYSPAGITDTQYF,TGTGCCAGCAGTTACTCGCCGGCGGGGATCACAGATACGCAGTATTTT
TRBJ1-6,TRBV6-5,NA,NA,CASSYRAGGNSPLHF,TGTGCCAGCAGTTACCGGGCGGGAGGAAATTCACCCCTCCACTTT
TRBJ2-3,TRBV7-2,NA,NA,CASSWGPGEDTQYF,TGTGCCAGCAGCTGGGGGCCAGGTGAAGATACGCAGTATTTT
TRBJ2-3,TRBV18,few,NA,CASSPPQRTDTQYF,TGTGCCAGCTCACCGCCACAGCGCACAGATACGCAGTATTTT
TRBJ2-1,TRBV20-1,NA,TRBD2,CSAASGGQYNEQFF,TGCAGTGCTGCTAGCGGGGGTCAATACAATGAGCAGTTCTTC
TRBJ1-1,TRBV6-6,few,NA,CASRQIATEAFF,TGTGCCAGCAGGCAAATTGCCACTGAAGCTTTCTTT
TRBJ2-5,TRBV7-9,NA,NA,CASSGRDGAKDQETQYF,TGTGCCAGCAGCGGACGGGACGGAGCAAAGGATCAAGAGACCCAGTACTTC
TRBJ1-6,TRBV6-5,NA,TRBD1,CASSYSAGQGNSPLHF,TGTGCTAGCAGTTACTCAGCTGGACAGGGAAATTCACCCCTCCACTTT
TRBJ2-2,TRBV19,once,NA,CASTGSGELFF,TGTGCCAGCACAGGCTCCGGGGAGCTGTTTTTT
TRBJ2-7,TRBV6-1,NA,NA,CASSENGSWQYF,TGTGCCAGCAGTGAAAACGGCAGCTGGCAGTACTTC
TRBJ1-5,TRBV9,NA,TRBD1,CASSVLQGAATNQPQHF,TGTGCCAGCAGCGTATTGCAGGGGGCCGCCACCAATCAGCCCCAGCATTTT
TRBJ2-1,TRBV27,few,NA,CASSGNYLSQFF,TGTGCCAGCAGTGGCAACTACCTATCGCAGTTCTTC
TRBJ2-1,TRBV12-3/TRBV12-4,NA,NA,CASSSRGVINNEQFF,TGTGCCAGCAGTTCAAGGGGGGTAATAAACAATGAGCAGTTCTTC
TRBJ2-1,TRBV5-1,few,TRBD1,CASSRTGGTYNEQFF,TGCGCCAGCAGCCGGACAGGGGGTACCTACAATGAGCAGTTCTTC